Each of the 10 T cell receptor beta chains below was sequenced from the same sample in a study of T-cell reconstitution after alpha-beta-depleted transplantation in children. Molecular barcoding with unique molecular identifiers was used for the TCRbeta library. TCRdb recomputed calls from the PCR reads with MiXCR, one row per CDR3 protein. The sample records some 830,000 distinct CDR3 sequences, 15% to 20% being singletons. The starting material was PBMCs, mostly from graft donor cells, obtained 360 days after TCRalphabeta/CD19-depleted stem cell transplant. Receptors originate from a male patient younger than 18 who had a stem cell transplant for acute lymphoblastic leukemia, so the T cells may come from the graft donor.

This chain uses TRBV5-1 with TRBJ2-3; D unresolved. CDR3 size: 12 residues. In germline, CDR1 is SGHRS, CDR2 YFSETQ. Trimming took off 0 bases at V and 5 bases at J, with 4 bases between the two ends. The CDR3 DNA reads TGCGCCAGCAGCTTGGAGATAGATACGCAGTATTTT. Amino acids: CASSLEIDTQYF.

This clonotype was observed a handful of times. The V gene is TRBV6-2 or TRBV6-3, the J gene TRBJ2-1; D is ambiguous. The CDR3 consists of 15 residues. CDR1 MNHEY and CDR2 SVGEGT come from the germline V gene. V was trimmed by 7 bases and J by 0 bases, leaving 13 bases between them. CDR3 residues: CASTKWVSSYNEQFF. DNA for the CDR3: TGTGCCAGCACCAAGTGGGTATCCTCCTACAATGAGCAGTTCTTC.

The V gene is TRBV5-6, the J gene TRBJ2-1; TRBD1 agrees at 10 bases. This CDR3 is built from 17 residues. V dropped 1 base and J dropped 5; count of bases not matched to a gene: 9. Germline values: CDR1 SGHDT, CDR2 YYEEEE. CDR3 nucleotide sequence: TGTGCCAGCAGCTTGAGGTGGTGGGACAGGGGACACAATGAGCAGTTCTTC. This gives the protein CASSLRWWDRGHNEQFF.

This clonotype came up a few times. This chain uses TRBV9 with TRBJ2-3; TRBD2 might be the D (5 bases). CDR1 is SGDLS and CDR2 is YYNGEE in the germline V gene. V lost 4 bases and J 0 bases, leaving 18 bases between the germline ends. The CDR3 is 17 residues long. DNA of the CDR3: TGTGCCAGCAGCCCCCGGACTCATATATCTAGCACAGATACGCAGTATTTT. It specifies CASSPRTHISSTDTQYF.

The chain recombines TRBV12-5 with TRBJ2-1; TRBD1 aligns across 9 bases. Germline V gives CDR1 LGHNT, CDR2 FRNRAP. The length of the CDR3 is 16 residues. The trim removed 6 bases at V and 0 bases at J, leaving 6 bases unmatched. CDR3 in amino acids: CASGGQGRLSYNEQFF. In DNA form, the CDR3 reads TGTGCTAGTGGGGGACAGGGAAGACTCTCCTACAATGAGCAGTTCTTC.

A few counts support this clonotype. The chain recombines TRBV12-5 with TRBJ2-1; TRBD2 matches 13 bases. Germline CDR1 and CDR2: LGHNT and FRNRAP. The CDR3 totals 22 residues. The junction had 14 bases not matched to a gene; V was cut back by 0 bases and J by 0 bases. The CDR3 loop reads CASGLVSRTSGSFTSSYNEQFF. The CDR3 coding sequence is TGTGCTAGTGGTTTGGTATCTCGGACTAGCGGGAGCTTTACGAGCTCCTACAATGAGCAGTTCTTC.

J is TRBJ2-1 and V is TRBV9, with a possible D match to TRBD1 (5 bases). The CDR3 extends over 15 amino acids. V was shortened by 0 bases and J by 3 bases, with 10 bases between the two germline ends. Germline V lookup: CDR1 SGDLS, CDR2 YYNGEE. The CDR3 spells CASSVAGHLYNEQFF. Written as DNA, the CDR3 is TGTGCCAGCAGCGTAGCAGGGCATCTCTACAATGAGCAGTTCTTC.

V is TRBV5-1 and J is TRBJ1-1, with 12 bases aligning to TRBD1. CDR1 SGHRS and CDR2 YFSETQ come from the germline V gene. V shed 4 bases and J 4 bases; nucleotides not matched to a gene: 11. The CDR3 consists of 17 residues. Here the CDR3 DNA reads TGCGCCAGCAGCCTCCCAAGGGACAGGGGGCTTGGCACTGAAGCTTTCTTT. Protein product: CASSLPRDRGLGTEAFF.

V gene TRBV20-1 combines with J gene TRBJ2-7; 13 nucleotides match TRBD2. V gave up 5 bases and J gave up 3 bases; unmatched junction bases: 7. Germline-derived CDR1 and CDR2 are DFQATT and SNEGSKA (reference sequence). The CDR3 extends over 15 amino acids. This chain's CDR3 is CSAPGTSGISYEQYF. In nucleotides, the CDR3 is TGCAGTGCTCCCGGGACTAGCGGGATAAGCTACGAGCAGTACTTC.

This sequence joins TRBV5-5 and TRBJ2-1, with D tentatively TRBD1 (5 bases). The V end lost 7 bases, the J end lost 6 bases, and 14 bases lay between the germline ends. Germline V gene sequence: CDR1 SGHKS, CDR2 YYEKEE (reference sequence). The CDR3 runs 13 residues. The CDR3 sequence: CASPWGPSNEQFF. CDR3 nucleotides: TGTGCCAGCCCCTGGGGCCCGTCCAATGAGCAGTTCTTC.